The 30 T cell receptor beta chains given below trace back to one sample, sequenced in a study of blood T cell repertoires in COVID-19. Profiled with immunoSEQ multiplex PCR; TCRdb holds only in-frame clones, not every one. The sample holds under 500,000 clones, roughly 91% seen once. Sequencing was performed on peripheral blood. The receptors derive from a woman aged 25 to 39 with acute or convalescent COVID-19.

The chain joins TRBV11-2 to TRBJ2-5, with D perhaps TRBD2 (5 bases). Germline assignment: CDR1 SGHAT and CDR2 FQNNGV. The CDR3 runs 15 residues. Between the trimmed V and J ends, which lost 5 bases and 5 bases, there was a span of 18 bases. The CDR3, as DNA: TGTGCCAGCAGCCCGGACTTTCTGGGTGGGGAGACCCAGTACTTC. Encoded protein: CASSPDFLGGETQYF.

The rearrangement joins TRBV25-1 to TRBJ2-2, with 11 bases identical to TRBD1. The CDR3 has 17 amino acids. The trim removed 4 bases at V and 3 bases at J, leaving 7 bases unmatched. Germline V gene sequence: CDR1 MGHDK, CDR2 SYGVNS. DNA of the CDR3: TGTGCCAGCAGTGGTTCAAGGACAGGGGGCCACACCGGGGAGCTGTTTTTT. Amino acid sequence: CASSGSRTGGHTGELFF.

CDR3 in amino acids: CASSEGENYGYTF. The CDR3 DNA sequence: TGTGCCAGCAGTGAAGGCGAGAACTATGGCTACACCTTC. The gene calls are TRBV2 and TRBJ1-2; no clear D gene. Trimming stripped 1 base from V and 2 bases from J, with 5 bases between. The CDR3 covers 13 residues. Germline CDR1 is SNHLY and CDR2 is FYNNEI. Looking up the rest from reference TRBV2 and TRBJ1-2 gives the full variable domain: EPEVTQTPSHQVTQMGQEVILRCVPISNHLYFYWYRQILGQKVEFLVSFYNNEISEKSEIFDDQFSVERPDGSNFTLKIRSTKLEDSAMYFCASSEGENYGYTFGSGTRLTVV.

J is TRBJ2-7 and V is TRBV29-1; a possible D gene is TRBD1 (6 bases). The V gene lost 7 bases and the J gene lost 3 bases, with 10 bases spanning the gap. CDR3 size: 11 residues. Germline V gene lookup returns CDR1 SQVTM and CDR2 ANQGSEA. CDR3 in DNA: TGCAGCGGTGGACAGAACTACGAGCAGTACTTC. Its translation is CSGGQNYEQYF.

This clone was seen a single time. The rearrangement uses TRBV3-1 (or the pseudogene TRBV3-2) and TRBJ1-1; tentatively, D is TRBD1 (5 bases). Per germline, CDR1 LGHDT and CDR2 YNNKEL (reference sequence). V was clipped by 2 bases and J by 8 bases, with 21 bases between them. CDR3 length: 16 residues. In DNA, the CDR3 is TGTGCCAGCAGCCAATGGTTTACTACAGGCTTAGACGAAGCTTTCTTT. Protein: CASSQWFTTGLDEAFF.

The chain combines TRBV19 with TRBJ1-4; 8 bases are shared with TRBD1. Germline V CDR1 and CDR2: LNHDA, SQIVND (reference sequence). The CDR3 totals 17 residues. V lost 7 bases to trimming and J lost 7 bases; unmatched junction nucleotides: 17. The CDR3 is CASTTPRLTGEIEKLFF. CDR3 in DNA: TGTGCCAGTACCACACCCAGACTGACAGGGGAGATTGAAAAACTGTTTTTT.

The chain recombines TRBV5-6 with TRBJ1-2; 7 positions match TRBD1. CDR3 size: 14 residues. CDR1 is SGHDT, CDR2 YYEEEE, per germline. The junction had 13 bases not matched to a gene; V was cut back by 7 bases and J by 7 bases. Here the CDR3 reads CASQPLIGTAGYTF. For the CDR3, the DNA is TGTGCCAGCCAGCCTCTTATCGGGACAGCTGGCTACACCTTC.

The J gene is TRBJ2-7, the V gene TRBV2; the match to TRBD2 covers 7 bases. V lost 8 bases to trimming and J lost 0 bases; unmatched junction nucleotides: 7. There are 14 residues in the CDR3. Germline V gene sequence: CDR1 SNHLY, CDR2 FYNNEI. CDR3 amino acids: CASLREGNSYEQYF. The CDR3 nucleotides read TGTGCCAGCCTAAGGGAGGGGAACTCCTACGAGCAGTACTTC.

The J gene is TRBJ2-7, the V gene TRBV7-8, with D perhaps matching TRBD2 (7 bases). In germline, CDR1 is SGHVS, CDR2 FQNEAQ. Trimming removed 1 base from V and 7 bases from J, with 20 bases in between. The length of the CDR3 is 16 residues. CDR3 sequence (DNA): TGTGCCAGCAGCTTAGAAGGGGGGGGACACCATAGGGAGCAGTACTTC. It yields the protein CASSLEGGGHHREQYF.

The chain recombines TRBV2 with TRBJ1-5; D unclear. The CDR3 is 17 amino acids. Germline loops: CDR1 SNHLY, CDR2 FYNNEI. V dropped 6 bases and J dropped 1 base, with 19 bases sitting between them. In nucleotides, the CDR3 is TGTGCCAGCAGGGTAGCCCACACCAGTGAAAGCAATCAGCCCCAGCATTTT. Translation gives CASRVAHTSESNQPQHF.

This chain uses TRBV27 with TRBJ2-3; 9 nucleotides align to TRBD2. With 5 bases clipped from V and 5 bases from J, the junction kept 11 bases outside the gene matches. This CDR3 has 16 amino acids. Germline loops: CDR1 MNHEY, CDR2 SMNVEV (reference sequence). The CDR3 DNA follows: TGTGCCAGCAGTCCCCTTGGGCGGGGGGGCAGAGATACGCAGTATTTT. Protein: CASSPLGRGGRDTQYF.

This clone was detected only a few times. V and J are TRBV18 and TRBJ2-1; TRBD2 aligns across 12 bases. The V segment lost 5 bases and the J segment 6 bases; nucleotides outside the gene matches: 5. The CDR3 extends over 15 amino acids. Looked up from germline, CDR1 is KGHSH and CDR2 is LQKENI. CDR3 residues: CASSSSGGAPNEQFF. For the CDR3, the DNA is TGTGCCAGCTCATCTAGCGGGGGGGCCCCCAATGAGCAGTTCTTC.

The CDR3 DNA reads TGTGCCACCCAACTAGCGGGGGGCACAGATACGCAGTATTTT. It codes for CATQLAGGTDTQYF. The chain is built from TRBV25-1 and TRBJ2-3, with TRBD2 matching over 11 bases. The CDR3 is made up of 14 amino acids. Looked up from germline, CDR1 is MGHDK and CDR2 is SYGVNS. V dropped 10 bases and J dropped 1; count of bases not matched to a gene: 4.

As DNA, the CDR3 is TGCGCCAGCTCGGACAGGACTAACTATGGCTACACCTTC. Translating it yields CASSDRTNYGYTF. V and J are TRBV10-2 and TRBJ1-2; 7 positions match TRBD1. The V segment lost 8 bases and the J segment 0 bases; nucleotides outside the gene matches: 3. Germline CDR1 reads WSHSY; CDR2 reads SAAADI. The CDR3 sequence is 13 residues long.

The CDR3 DNA reads as TGCAGCGTTGGAACGAGGCTAGCGGGGGGCACAGGGGCCCAGTACTTC. This encodes CSVGTRLAGGTGAQYF. V gene TRBV29-1 combines with J gene TRBJ2-5, with TRBD2 matching over 11 bases. The V and J ends lost 4 bases and 9 bases, in that order; junction bases with no gene match: 16. Germline loops: CDR1 SQVTM, CDR2 ANQGSEA. The CDR3 runs 16 residues.

V and J are TRBV5-6 and TRBJ1-6; D remains unclear. This CDR3 has 12 amino acids. Looked up from germline, CDR1 is SGHDT and CDR2 is YYEEEE. Between the trimmed V and J ends, which lost 10 bases and 7 bases, there was a span of 12 bases. CDR3 amino acids: CAGLDGNSPLHF. CDR3 DNA: TGTGCCGGTCTAGACGGGAATTCACCCCTCCACTTT.

The chain links TRBV27 to TRBJ1-1, with 8 bases fitting TRBD1. After removal of 10 bases from V and 9 bases from J, the junction contained 10 bases not matched to a gene. CDR1 and CDR2 from the germline V gene are MNHEY and SMNVEV (reference sequence). The CDR3 has 12 amino acids. CDR3 sequence: CATYSRTGQAFF. As DNA, the CDR3 is TGTGCCACATACTCTAGGACAGGGCAAGCTTTCTTT.

This chain joins TRBV5-1 and TRBJ1-1; D unresolved. The V end lost 5 bases, the J end lost 0 bases, and 8 bases lay between the germline ends. There are 13 residues in the CDR3. Germline CDR1 reads SGHRS; CDR2 reads YFSETQ. Here the CDR3 reads CASSSTMNTEAFF. DNA of the CDR3: TGCGCCAGCAGTAGCACTATGAACACTGAAGCTTTCTTT.

This clone has a handful of counts. This chain connects TRBV27 to TRBJ1-3; D gene uncertain. Trimming cost V 4 bases and J 4 bases, with 11 bases left between them. Per the germline V gene, CDR1 is MNHEY and CDR2 is SMNVEV (reference sequence). The CDR3 totals 14 residues. CDR3 in amino acids: CASSSLPPGNTIYF. The CDR3 nucleotides are TGTGCCAGCAGTTCTCTACCGCCCGGAAACACCATATATTTT.

The rearrangement joins TRBV4-1 to TRBJ2-1, with a weak D call TRBD1 (5 bases). CDR1 is MGHRA and CDR2 is YSYEKL in the germline V gene. V gave up 3 bases and J gave up 0 bases, with 9 bases separating them. This CDR3 is 15 amino acids long. CDR3 sequence: CASSHPGASYNEQFF. CDR3 in DNA: TGCGCCAGCAGCCATCCTGGGGCCTCCTACAATGAGCAGTTCTTC.

Points on this clone: This specimen includes other DNA sequences encoding the same CDR3. The chain combines TRBV6-5 with TRBJ1-6, with D possibly matching TRBD1 (6 bases). With 7 bases removed from V and 5 bases from J, the gap between germline ends came to 12 bases. The CDR3 consists of 14 residues. Germline values: CDR1 MNHEY, CDR2 SVGAGI. The CDR3 region is CASNGQGNNSPLHF. The CDR3 DNA is TGTGCCAGCAACGGCCAGGGGAATAATTCACCCCTCCACTTT.

The V call is TRBV5-1, the J call TRBJ2-5; tentatively, D is TRBD2 (6 bases). This CDR3 is 14 amino acids long. Per the germline V gene, CDR1 is SGHRS and CDR2 is YFSETQ. Trimming stripped 1 base from V and 5 bases from J, with 12 bases between. The CDR3 region has the DNA TGCGCCAGCAGCTTGAATGGGGAGGCGGAGACCCAGTACTTC. Translated, it gives CASSLNGEAETQYF.

The V and J genes are TRBV11-3 and TRBJ2-3, with TRBD1 matching over 12 bases. The CDR3 has 15 amino acids. V lost 5 bases and J lost 5; bases outside the gene matches: 5. The V gene's germline CDR1 is SGHNT and CDR2 YENEEA. This chain's CDR3 is CASSKGQGAEDTQYF. CDR3 nucleotide sequence: TGTGCCAGCAGCAAGGGACAGGGGGCTGAAGATACGCAGTATTTT.

The V and J genes are TRBV28 and TRBJ2-6; perhaps TRBD2 as D (5 bases). The ends were cut back, 6 bases at V and 0 bases at J, with 15 bases in the middle. From germline, CDR1 is MDHEN and CDR2 SYDVKM. This CDR3 comprises 17 residues. In DNA, the CDR3 is TGTGCCAGCAGCGGAGGCAGTGAGAGCTCTGGGGCCAACGTCCTGACTTTC. Amino acid sequence: CASSGGSESSGANVLTF.

The CDR3 loop reads CASSHVRQNTGELFF. The CDR3 DNA reads as TGCGCCAGCAGCCACGTGCGACAGAACACCGGGGAGCTGTTTTTT. The chain carries TRBV4-1 and TRBJ2-2; D uncertain. V dropped 3 bases and J dropped 1 base, with 9 bases sitting between them. Germline V gene sequence: CDR1 MGHRA, CDR2 YSYEKL. The CDR3 extends over 15 amino acids.

The chain carries TRBV24-1 and TRBJ2-3; tentatively, D is TRBD2 (6 bases). This CDR3 contains 15 residues. Trimming pared 5 bases from V and 6 bases from J, leaving 17 bases between. Germline V gene lookup returns CDR1 KGHDR and CDR2 SFDVKD. The CDR3 protein is CATSASGESDDTQYF. Written as DNA, the CDR3 is TGTGCCACCAGTGCTTCGGGGGAGTCGGACGATACGCAGTATTTT.

This rearrangement joins TRBV7-9 to TRBJ2-7; TRBD2 aligns across 7 bases. Germline lookup yields CDR1 SEHNR and CDR2 FQNEAQ (reference sequence). CDR3 length: 14 residues. With 7 bases clipped from V and 5 bases from J, the junction kept 11 bases outside the gene matches. CDR3 in DNA: TGTGCCAGCACCCCCTCGGGGAGGGCCCACGAGCAGTACTTC. It codes for CASTPSGRAHEQYF.

The genes are TRBV6-1 and TRBJ1-6; perhaps TRBD1 as D (5 bases). Trimming stripped 2 bases from V and 4 bases from J, with 15 bases between. Germline V gene data show CDR1 as MNHNS and CDR2 as SASEGT. CDR3 length: 17 residues. CDR3 loop: CASSERQKLNYNSPLHF. The CDR3 DNA is TGTGCCAGCAGTGAAAGACAGAAGTTAAATTATAATTCACCCCTCCACTTT.

This clone was counted once. This rearrangement joins TRBV5-1 to TRBJ2-5; no clear D. The ends were cut back, 5 bases at V and 5 bases at J, with 16 bases in the middle. Germline lookup yields CDR1 SGHRS and CDR2 YFSETQ. The CDR3 covers 14 residues. The CDR3 protein is CASRAGTGLETQYF. The CDR3 DNA sequence: TGCGCCAGCAGAGCTGGTACGGGTCTGGAGACCCAGTACTTC.

The sample holds many counts of this clone. The V gene is TRBV5-1, the J gene TRBJ2-3; tentatively, D is TRBD1 (5 bases). CDR3 length: 16 amino acids. The V gene's germline CDR1 is SGHRS and CDR2 YFSETQ. V was cut by 0 bases and J by 0 bases, with 11 bases left in between. The CDR3 coding sequence is TGCGCCAGCAGCTTGGGGGGCGAGCGCAGCACAGATACGCAGTATTTT. Amino acid sequence: CASSLGGERSTDTQYF.